This record concerns one T cell receptor (beta chain) sequence. This entry belongs to a study of blood T cell repertoires in COVID-19. V dropped 2 bases and J dropped 0 bases, with 18 bases sitting between them. The CDR3 is made up of 18 amino acids. Germline-derived CDR1 and CDR2 are SGHAT and FQNNGV. Sequencing used immunoSEQ multiplex PCR; TCRdb keeps in-frame clones, though not all of them. The sample contains around 300,000 clones, around 90% of which appear only once. The receptor comes from a man aged 25-45 years who had recovered from COVID-19. Sequencing was done on a sample of PBMCs or T cells enriched from blood (not recorded which). This chain joins TRBV11-2 and TRBJ2-3; possibly TRBD1 for D (5 bases). The CDR3 loop reads CASSLKPNQGFSTDTQYF. For the CDR3, the DNA is TGTGCCAGCAGCTTAAAGCCAAACCAGGGCTTCAGCACAGATACGCAGTATTTT.